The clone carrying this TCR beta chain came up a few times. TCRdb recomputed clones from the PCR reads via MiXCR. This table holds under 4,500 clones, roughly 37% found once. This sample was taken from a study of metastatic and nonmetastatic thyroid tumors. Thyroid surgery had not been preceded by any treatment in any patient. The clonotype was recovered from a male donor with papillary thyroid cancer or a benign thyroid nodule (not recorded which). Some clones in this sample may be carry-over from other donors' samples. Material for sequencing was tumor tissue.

The CDR3 loop reads CASRQPGMVNTEAFF. The CDR3 DNA reads TGTGCCAGCAGGCAACCCGGGATGGTGAACACTGAAGCTTTCTTT. The V and J genes are TRBV28 and TRBJ1-1; unclear D gene. This CDR3 region has 15 residues. Germline CDR1 is MDHEN and CDR2 is SYDVKM. V gave up 6 bases and J gave up 0 bases, with 14 bases separating them.